This T cell receptor (beta chain) is drawn from a study of T cells in Graves' hyperthyroidism and ophthalmopathy. Trimming took off 7 bases at V and 8 bases at J, with 15 bases between the two ends. Germline CDR1 is SNHLY and CDR2 is FYNNEI. CDR3 size: 13 residues. There were TCR beta CDR3 regions amplified from RNA transcripts. First-round RT-PCR with HTBI primers amplified the TCR CDR3 region. Each CDR3 protein is one row after TCRdb ran MiXCR on the multiplex PCR reads. The sample lists hundreds of thousands of distinct CDR3 sequences, approximately 15% occurring once. This clonotype was counted many times.

Sequencing was done on a sample of blood. The chain is built from TRBV2 and TRBJ2-1, with TRBD2 as a possible D gene (6 bases). The clonotype comes from a woman under 30 with Graves' hyperthyroidism. The CDR3 loop is CASIKSWGDEQFF. The CDR3, as DNA: TGTGCCAGCATCAAATCATGGGGGGATGAGCAGTTCTTC.